One sample yielded the 20 T cell receptor beta chains listed below, sequenced in a study of T cell repertoires in cytomegalovirus infection. TCRdb re-called the reads through MiXCR, storing one row per CDR3 protein. The table shows fewer than 300,000 distinct CDR3 sequences, with roughly 26% occurring only once. The material sequenced was PBMCs. The receptors here all came from a human donor in good health (CMV status not recorded). Some clones in this sample may be carry-over from other donors' samples.

The chain links TRBV28 to TRBJ1-5; possibly TRBD1 for D (6 bases). CDR3 length equals 18 residues. V was clipped by 6 bases and J by 0 bases, with 21 bases between them. The germline V gene encodes CDR1 MDHEN and CDR2 SYDVKM. The CDR3 loop reads CASRSVSTGWASNQPQHF. The CDR3, as DNA: TGTGCCAGCAGGTCCGTCTCGACAGGATGGGCTAGCAATCAGCCCCAGCATTTT.

The J gene is TRBJ1-5, the V gene TRBV6-5; tentatively, D is TRBD1 (6 bases). V dropped 7 bases and J dropped 3 bases, with 16 bases sitting between them. The V gene's germline CDR1 is MNHEY and CDR2 SVGAGI. CDR3 length equals 15 residues. The CDR3 region has the DNA TGTGCCAGCACTCCTAGCAGGGGAGACAATCAGCCCCAGCATTTT. Its protein is CASTPSRGDNQPQHF.

This clonotype was observed a handful of times. This chain links TRBV7-6 with TRBJ1-1; TRBD1 might be the D (5 bases). In germline, CDR1 is SGHVS, CDR2 FNYEAQ. V lost 1 base, J lost 1 base, and 13 bases lay in between. The CDR3 contains 16 residues. The CDR3: CASSLDIPGRNTEAFF. Here the CDR3 DNA reads TGTGCCAGCAGCTTAGACATACCGGGACGGAACACTGAAGCTTTCTTT.

This clonotype has a handful of counts. The chain couples TRBV7-2 to TRBJ1-1, with D unclear. The V and J ends lost 5 bases and 4 bases respectively, with 14 bases between them. Per the germline V gene, CDR1 is SGHTA and CDR2 is FQGNSA. This CDR3 comprises 14 residues. The CDR3 reads CASSIQGISTEAFF. In nucleotides, the CDR3 is TGTGCCAGCAGCATCCAAGGAATAAGCACTGAAGCTTTCTTT.

This clonotype was picked up a small number of times. This chain joins TRBV20-1 and TRBJ2-1; 7 bases align to TRBD2. The V and J ends lost 0 bases and 0 bases, in that order; junction bases with no gene match: 8. CDR3 length: 17 amino acids. The germline V gene has CDR1 DFQATT and CDR2 SNEGSKA (reference sequence). The CDR3 sequence is CSARDPGGPVSYNEQFF. As DNA, the CDR3 is TGCAGTGCTAGAGATCCGGGAGGCCCCGTCTCCTACAATGAGCAGTTCTTC.

This clonotype was counted many times. V is TRBV7-2 and J is TRBJ2-1; D unclear. Germline CDR1 reads SGHTA; CDR2 reads FQGNSA. The CDR3 runs 11 residues. V was cut by 2 bases and J by 10 bases, with 6 bases left in between. CDR3: CASSLNFEQFF. The CDR3 DNA follows: TGTGCCAGCAGCTTAAATTTCGAGCAGTTCTTC.

The table lists this clonotype with a count of one. V and J are TRBV7-9 and TRBJ1-2; D not resolved. This CDR3 has 18 amino acids. The germline V gene encodes CDR1 SEHNR and CDR2 FQNEAQ (reference sequence). V was cut by 5 bases and J by 0 bases, with 22 bases left in between. The CDR3 DNA reads as TGTGCCAGCAGCCCCTCCCACCTGGGAGGGCCCACTAACTATGGCTACACCTTC. The encoded protein is CASSPSHLGGPTNYGYTF. Based on the CDR3 plus reference TRBV7-9 and TRBJ1-2, the full variable domain is DTGVSQNPRHKITKRGQNVTFRCDPISEHNRLYWYRQTLGQGPEFLTYFQNEAQLEKSRLLSDRFSAERPKGSFSTLEIQRTEQGDSAMYLCASSPSHLGGPTNYGYTFGSGTRLTVV.

The sample holds a few counts of this clonotype. V usage is TRBV20-1 and J usage is TRBJ2-3; 10 bases agree with TRBD1. This CDR3 is built from 15 residues. CDR1 and CDR2 (germline): DFQATT, SNEGSKA (reference sequence). The V and J ends lost 3 bases and 3 bases, in that order; junction bases with no gene match: 6. The CDR3 bases are TGCAGTGCTAGTCCCTGGGACAGGGGAACAGATACGCAGTATTTT. Its translation: CSASPWDRGTDTQYF.

The chain is built from TRBV7-2 and TRBJ2-6; the D is unclear. Germline CDR1 reads SGHTA; CDR2 reads FQGNSA. The CDR3 runs to 17 residues. V was trimmed by 5 bases and J by 0 bases, leaving 14 bases between them. In DNA form, the CDR3 reads TGTGCCAGCAGCCCAAAAAGAGGATCCTCTGGGGCCAACGTCCTGACTTTC. Protein product: CASSPKRGSSGANVLTF.

This clonotype occurred many times. V usage is TRBV7-2 and J usage is TRBJ1-6; D possibly corresponds to TRBD1 (5 bases). There are 17 residues in the CDR3. Germline V lookup: CDR1 SGHTA, CDR2 FQGNSA. V lost 2 bases to trimming and J lost 5 bases, with 16 bases between them. The CDR3 sequence is CASSLYPGRGNNSPLHF. CDR3 DNA: TGTGCCAGCAGCTTATACCCGGGACGCGGCAATAATTCACCCCTCCACTTT.

The chain carries TRBV10-2 and TRBJ2-5; D may be TRBD2 (7 bases). This CDR3 is 15 amino acids long. Germline assignment: CDR1 WSHSY and CDR2 SAAADI. The V end lost 4 bases, the J end lost 3 bases, and 15 bases lay between the germline ends. The CDR3 is CASSGGREIKETQYF. The CDR3 DNA reads TGCGCCAGCAGTGGGGGGCGGGAGATCAAAGAGACCCAGTACTTC.

As regards this clonotype: At one end the junction does not follow the germline gene, possibly because of a read error. The rearrangement uses TRBV7-2 and TRBJ2-6; the D gene is possibly TRBD1 (6 bases). The CDR3 covers 15 residues. Germline V CDR1 and CDR2: SGHTA, FQGNSA. The CDR3: CASTLYRAGANVLTF. The CDR3 region has the DNA TGTGCCAGCACCTTATACAGGGCTGGGGCCAACGTCCTGACTTTC.

The J gene is TRBJ2-5, the V gene TRBV20-1; unclear D gene. V was clipped by 3 bases and J by 4 bases, with 6 bases between them. The CDR3 sequence is 11 residues long. Germline CDR1 and CDR2: DFQATT and SNEGSKA (reference sequence). The CDR3 reads CSASRRETQYF. CDR3 nucleotide sequence: TGCAGTGCTAGCAGGCGAGAGACCCAGTACTTC.

Points on this clonotype: A much larger clone lies one base from this, so it may be a read error. V and J are TRBV11-2 and TRBJ1-1; D is uncertain. This CDR3 is 11 amino acids long. Germline CDR1 and CDR2: SGHAT and FQNNGV. The ends were cut back, 7 bases at V and 0 bases at J, with 3 bases in the middle. CDR3 DNA sequence: TGTGCCAGCACAATGAACACTGAAGCTTTCTTT. Encoded protein: CASTMNTEAFF.

V gene TRBV7-2 combines with J gene TRBJ2-7, with 8 nucleotides matching TRBD1. Germline lookup yields CDR1 SGHTA and CDR2 FQGNSA. The J segment lost 3 bases and the V segment lost 2 bases, leaving 9 bases of the junction unmatched. The CDR3 is made up of 16 amino acids. Here the CDR3 DNA reads TGTGCCAGCAGCTTAATGGTACGGACAGGGCACTACGAGCAGTACTTC. It yields the protein CASSLMVRTGHYEQYF.

The chain links TRBV12-3 or TRBV12-4 to TRBJ1-5; D call uncertain. Deletions cut 1 base from V and 11 bases from J, with 9 bases between. The CDR3 covers 12 residues. The CDR3 nucleotides are TGTGCCAGCAGTTTAGAGGGTCGGTCCCAGCATTTT. Translated: CASSLEGRSQHF.

This clonotype was found many times. This chain joins TRBV7-2 and TRBJ2-1; 11 nucleotides agree with TRBD2. This CDR3 has 16 residues. J gave up 6 bases and V 3 bases, and 7 bases lay outside the gene matches. Germline V gene lookup returns CDR1 SGHTA and CDR2 FQGNSA. In DNA form, the CDR3 reads TGTGCCAGCAGCTTCACTAGCGGGAGTACAGGCAATGAGCAGTTCTTC. Its translation is CASSFTSGSTGNEQFF.

This clonotype came up a few times. The chain combines TRBV5-1 with TRBJ2-3, with D possibly being TRBD1 or TRBD2 (6 bases each). Germline CDR1 reads SGHRS; CDR2 reads YFSETQ. Trimming pared 0 bases from V and 3 bases from J, leaving 11 bases between. This CDR3 has 15 residues. The CDR3 nucleotides read TGCGCCAGCAGCTTGGAGCAGGGGAGGACAGATACGCAGTATTTT. Translated, it gives CASSLEQGRTDTQYF.

The V call is TRBV20-1, the J call TRBJ1-6, with 8 nucleotides matching TRBD1. CDR3 size: 13 residues. Germline trimming cut 5 bases from V and 9 bases from J; bases unmatched to any gene: 6. Germline values: CDR1 DFQATT, CDR2 SNEGSKA (reference sequence). This CDR3 reads CSASGGYGSPLHF. CDR3 nucleotides: TGCAGTGCTTCAGGGGGCTATGGTTCACCCCTCCACTTT.

The chain recombines TRBV3-1 with TRBJ1-5; D might be TRBD1 (5 bases). Trimming shortened V by 3 bases and J by 6 bases, and 18 bases separated the two germline ends. This CDR3 contains 16 residues. CDR1 is LGHDT, CDR2 YNNKEL, per germline (reference sequence). The CDR3 protein is CASSQASGGLPQPQHF. The CDR3 bases are TGTGCCAGCAGCCAGGCCAGCGGGGGATTGCCTCAGCCCCAGCATTTT.